This T cell receptor (beta chain) is from a study of shared clonotypes between healthy human individuals. About this clone: The antigen is not known.

The CDR3 spans 14 residues. Germline-derived CDR1 and CDR2 are SGHAT and FQNNGV. Trimming took 0 bases from V and 9 from J, leaving 14 bases between them. The study's findings and limits: The naive CD4 repertoires of several donors were compared, and around 5% of clonotypes were shared. Among donors, clonotype sharing was expected to be affected by sequencing depth. Owing to a small donor count, the genetic and exposure-history diversity represented was limited.

The naive CD8 fraction comprised CD45RO-negative cells positively selected for CCR7 and excluded terminally differentiated effector memory CD45RA+ cells. Sequencing used immunoSEQ multiplex PCR; TCRdb keeps in-frame clones, though not all of them. The sample consists of roughly 1,800,000 clones, around 96% of them appearing once. J is TRBJ2-5 and V is TRBV11-2, with D unresolved. Sequenced input: naive CD8+ T cells sorted from blood. This clonotype originated in a man in his late teens or twenties in good health. The CDR3 reads CASSLETYSLAQYF. The CDR3 nucleotides are TGTGCCAGCAGCTTAGAAACTTATAGCTTGGCCCAGTACTTC. Filled out from reference TRBV11-2 and TRBJ2-5, the complete variable domain reads EAGVAQSPRYKIIEKRQSVAFWCNPISGHATLYWYQQILGQGPKLLIQFQNNGVVDDSQLPKDRFSAERLKGVDSTLKIQPAKLEDSAVYLCASSLETYSLAQYFGPGTRLLVL.